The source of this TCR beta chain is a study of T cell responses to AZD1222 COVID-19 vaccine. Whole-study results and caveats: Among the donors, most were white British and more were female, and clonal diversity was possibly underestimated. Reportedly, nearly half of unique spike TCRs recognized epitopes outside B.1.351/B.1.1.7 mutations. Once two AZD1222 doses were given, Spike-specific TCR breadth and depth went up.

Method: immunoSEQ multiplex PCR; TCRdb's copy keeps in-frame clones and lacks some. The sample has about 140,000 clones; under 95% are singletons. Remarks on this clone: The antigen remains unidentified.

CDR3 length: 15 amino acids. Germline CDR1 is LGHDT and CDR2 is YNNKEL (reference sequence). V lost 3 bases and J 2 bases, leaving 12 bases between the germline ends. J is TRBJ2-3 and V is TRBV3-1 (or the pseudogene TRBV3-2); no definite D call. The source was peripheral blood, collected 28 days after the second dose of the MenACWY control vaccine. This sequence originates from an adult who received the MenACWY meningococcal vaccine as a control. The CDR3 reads CASSQIGQPTDTQYF. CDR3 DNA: TGTGCCAGCAGCCAGATTGGGCAGCCCACAGATACGCAGTATTTT.